These 13 T cell receptor beta chains came from one sample sequenced in a study of OX40 agonist ivuxolimab in advanced cancers. Method: immunoSEQ multiplex PCR; TCRdb's copy keeps in-frame clones and lacks some. Counted here are under 85,000 clones, over 85% occurring once; the ten biggest clones make up roughly 11%. The starting material was CD4+ or CD8+ T cells sorted from blood, obtained in a trial of the OX40 agonist ivuxolimab. The receptors stem from an adult with an advanced solid tumor such as melanoma, head and neck, liver or kidney cancer.

The chain has TRBV5-4 and TRBJ2-3; perhaps TRBD1 as D (5 bases). Trimming took 0 bases from V and 0 from J, leaving 14 bases between them. The CDR3 runs 17 residues. Per germline, CDR1 SGHNT and CDR2 YYREEE (reference sequence). The chain's CDR3 is CASSLDGARSSTDTQYF. Here the CDR3 DNA reads TGTGCCAGCAGCTTGGATGGGGCCAGGAGTAGCACAGATACGCAGTATTTT. Complete variable domain (other parts from reference TRBV5-4 and TRBJ2-3): ETGVTQSPTHLIKTRGQQVTLRCSSQSGHNTVSWYQQALGQGPQFIFQYYREEENGRGNFPPRFSGLQFPNYSSELNVNALELDDSALYLCASSLDGARSSTDTQYFGPGTRLTVL.

In regard to this clone: The same CDR3 also results from other DNA sequences found in this sample. DNA of the CDR3: TGTGCCAGCAGCGCTCCGGGACTAGCAGCCTACGAGCAGTACTTC. It encodes CASSAPGLAAYEQYF. The chain is built from TRBV2 and TRBJ2-7; TRBD2 matches at 9 bases. The germline CDR1 and CDR2 sequences are SNHLY and FYNNEI. V lost 6 bases to trimming and J lost 2 bases; unmatched junction nucleotides: 8. The length of the CDR3 is 15 residues.

V and J are TRBV12-5 and TRBJ2-3, with D tentatively TRBD2 (5 bases). CDR3 length: 15 amino acids. Looked up from germline, CDR1 is LGHNT and CDR2 is FRNRAP. Trimming cost V 1 base and J 2 bases, with 10 bases left between them. CDR3 bases: TGTGCTAGTGGTTTGGGAGGGTCAATCACAGATACGCAGTATTTT. It specifies CASGLGGSITDTQYF. Full variable domain (missing parts from reference TRBV12-5 and TRBJ2-3): DARVTQTPRHKVTEMGQEVTMRCQPILGHNTVFWYRQTMMQGLELLAYFRNRAPLDDSGMPKDRFSAEMPDATLATLKIQPSEPRDSAVYFCASGLGGSITDTQYFGPGTRLTVL.

The V and J genes are TRBV10-3 and TRBJ2-7; 9 positions agree with TRBD1. Trimming at V came to 0 bases and at J to 6 bases, leaving 9 bases not matched to a gene. The CDR3 consists of 16 residues. Looked up from germline, CDR1 is ENHRY and CDR2 is SYGVKD. DNA for the CDR3: TGTGCCATCAGTGAGTCGACGTGGACAGGGGCGGGCGAGCAGTACTTC. This encodes CAISESTWTGAGEQYF.

The V call is TRBV5-4, the J call TRBJ2-3, with D perhaps matching TRBD2 (6 bases). Trimming left V 2 bases short and J 4 bases short, with 14 bases between. In germline, CDR1 is SGHNT, CDR2 YYREEE (reference sequence). This CDR3 is built from 15 residues. For the CDR3, the DNA is TGTGCCAGCAGCTTCGGCGGGGCGTATGCAGATACGCAGTATTTT. It encodes CASSFGGAYADTQYF.

The J gene is TRBJ2-3, the V gene TRBV2; TRBD2 aligns across 8 bases. This CDR3 contains 15 residues. The germline V gene has CDR1 SNHLY and CDR2 FYNNEI. The J segment lost 2 bases and the V segment lost 4 bases, leaving 5 bases of the junction unmatched. The CDR3: CASSAAGENTDTQYF. CDR3 DNA sequence: TGTGCCAGCAGTGCAGCGGGAGAGAACACAGATACGCAGTATTTT.

The CDR3 DNA is TGTGCCTGGAGCCCAGCGGGACTAGCGGGCGGCTACGAGCAGTACTTC. It translates to CAWSPAGLAGGYEQYF. This rearrangement joins TRBV30 to TRBJ2-7; 12 nucleotides match TRBD2. Germline V gene lookup returns CDR1 GTSNPN and CDR2 SVGIG (reference sequence). The V segment lost 3 bases and the J segment 3 bases; nucleotides outside the gene matches: 9. The CDR3 runs to 16 residues.

This sequence joins TRBV9 and TRBJ2-7, with D perhaps assigned TRBD1 or TRBD2 (5 bases each). The CDR3 spans 15 residues. V lost 4 bases and J 6 bases, leaving 20 bases between the germline ends. The germline CDR1 and CDR2 sequences are SGDLS and YYNGEE. For the CDR3, the DNA is TGTGCCAGCAGCCCCCGAAGGGACCACGTGGGCGAGCAGTACTTC. This sequence encodes CASSPRRDHVGEQYF.

This clone was detected once. The chain carries TRBV7-2 and TRBJ2-2, with 14 bases fitting TRBD2. The CDR3 totals 19 residues. V trimming: 0 bases; J trimming: 4 bases; junction bases outside the gene matches: 7. The germline V gene encodes CDR1 SGHTA and CDR2 FQGNSA. The CDR3 nucleotides are TGTGCCAGCAGCTTAGCAACAAGGACTAGCGGGAGGTCCACCGGGGAGCTGTTTTTT. Amino acids: CASSLATRTSGRSTGELFF.

This chain connects TRBV5-1 to TRBJ2-7; the D is unclear. Germline V gene lookup returns CDR1 SGHRS and CDR2 YFSETQ. Trimming took off 0 bases at V and 5 bases at J, with 3 bases between the two ends. The CDR3 runs to 11 residues. The CDR3 reads CASSLGNEQYF. The CDR3, as DNA: TGCGCCAGCAGCTTGGGAAACGAGCAGTACTTC.

V usage is TRBV28 and J usage is TRBJ2-7, with TRBD1 identical over 9 bases. V was clipped by 7 bases and J by 2 bases; unmatched bases: 18. The CDR3 runs 18 residues. CDR1 is MDHEN, CDR2 SYDVKM, per germline. The CDR3 protein is CASTPFRDRAETPYEQYF. CDR3 DNA sequence: TGTGCCAGCACCCCGTTCCGGGACAGGGCCGAAACACCCTACGAGCAGTACTTC.

This clone was observed a single time. This chain links TRBV27 with TRBJ2-1; D gene unclear. Trimming pared 3 bases from V and 5 bases from J, leaving 11 bases between. There are 14 residues in the CDR3. Germline V CDR1 and CDR2: MNHEY, SMNVEV (reference sequence). CDR3 in DNA: TGTGCCAGCAGTTTTGGTCAGCTGGACAATGAGCAGTTCTTC. This translates into CASSFGQLDNEQFF.

The chain is built from TRBV9 and TRBJ1-2, with 8 nucleotides matching TRBD1. The CDR3 extends over 14 amino acids. Per germline, CDR1 SGDLS and CDR2 YYNGEE. J lost 8 bases, V lost 3 bases, and 9 bases had no gene match. CDR3 nucleotides: TGTGCCAGCAGCGGACAGGGGTCGAAGATCGGCTACACCTTC. It is translated as CASSGQGSKIGYTF.